This T cell receptor beta chain appears in the sequencing data of a study of blood T cells in healthy people across ages. In the study overall: Roughly one uniquely barcoded beta molecule per two T cells was captured. Overall study findings and caveats: PBMCs were not sorted, which prevented a conclusive comparison of naive versus antigen-experienced cells.

Then a second PCR, running about 6 to 12 cycles, was carried out with a sample-barcoded 5' primer and a J-beta primer mix. Each cDNA molecule carried a tag from a template-switch adaptor that contained 12 random nucleotides. TCRdb reprocessed the 5' RACE reads via MiXCR and lists one record per CDR3 protein. This sample has under 1 million distinct CDR3 sequences, with roughly 44% found just once. To note about this clonotype: The antigen is unknown.

V lost 4 bases, J lost 5 bases, and 8 bases lay in between. CDR1 and CDR2 (germline): DFQATT, SNEGSKA (reference sequence). The CDR3 spans 11 residues. The source is a man aged 60-69 years in good health. Sequenced input: blood. The chain employs TRBV20-1 and TRBJ1-1; D gene unclear. This CDR3 reads CSANARTEAFF. In DNA, the CDR3 is TGCAGTGCTAACGCCAGGACTGAAGCTTTCTTT.